This entry lists 28 T cell receptor beta chains sequenced from one sample in a study of identifying expanded T cells in peripheral blood. Only in-frame clones appear in the TCRdb table, and some are missing; sequencing was by immunoSEQ multiplex PCR. The repertoire holds 120,000 or so clones, with around four fifths as singletons. The sequenced sample consisted of blood. These receptor sequences come from a person aged 18 to 70 in good health.

This chain joins TRBV29-1 and TRBJ2-3, with TRBD1 matching 8 bases. V shed 6 bases and J 5 bases; nucleotides not matched to a gene: 4. The CDR3 contains 12 residues. Looked up from germline, CDR1 is SQVTM and CDR2 is ANQGSEA. The CDR3 is CSVQGAGDTQYF. In DNA form, the CDR3 reads TGCAGCGTGCAGGGGGCGGGAGATACGCAGTATTTT.

This chain connects TRBV11-3 to TRBJ1-1; D perhaps matches TRBD1 (6 bases). V lost 5 bases and J lost 5, with 12 bases in between. This CDR3 is 13 amino acids long. CDR1 is SGHNT and CDR2 is YENEEA in the germline V gene. The DNA for the CDR3 is TGTGCCAGCAGCCAAGGGGACATGACTGAAGCTTTCTTT. Translation gives CASSQGDMTEAFF.

As regards this clone: Possible read error: a much larger clone is one base away. The sample has other DNA sequences that encode this CDR3 too. This sequence joins TRBV11-3 and TRBJ1-1; D not resolved. The CDR3 is made up of 13 amino acids. Germline lookup yields CDR1 SGHNT and CDR2 YENEEA. Trimming took off 1 base at V and 2 bases at J, with 5 bases between the two ends. CDR3 amino acids: CASSLVPNTEAFF. The DNA of the CDR3 is TGTGCCAGCAGCTTAGTGCCCAACACTGAAGCTTTCTTT. The entire variable domain, with the rest obtained from reference TRBV11-3 and TRBJ1-1, is as follows: EAGVVQSPRYKIIEKKQPVAFWCNPISGHNTLYWYLQNLGQGPELLIRYENEEAVDDSQLPKDRFSAERLKGVDSTLKIQPAELGDSAVYLCASSLVPNTEAFFGQGTRLTVV.

The chain combines TRBV4-2 with TRBJ2-2, with no clear D. CDR1 is LGHNA and CDR2 is YNFKEQ in the germline V gene. This CDR3 comprises 18 residues. Between the trimmed V and J ends, which lost 6 bases and 1 base, there was a span of 21 bases. In nucleotides, the CDR3 is TGTGCCAGCAGAGAAGGCCCCTCGGCCGGCCTGAACACCGGGGAGCTGTTTTTT. Its translation is CASREGPSAGLNTGELFF.

The rearrangement links TRBV19 to TRBJ1-4; D gene uncertain. The CDR3 totals 14 residues. Germline-derived CDR1 and CDR2 are LNHDA and SQIVND (reference sequence). The V end lost 5 bases, the J end lost 8 bases, and 15 bases lay between the germline ends. CDR3 protein: CASSVGTRGEKLFF. DNA for the CDR3: TGTGCCAGTAGTGTGGGTACTCGAGGGGAAAAACTGTTTTTT.

This clone turned up a few times. The genes are TRBV15 and TRBJ2-7, with 7 bases that match TRBD1. Unmatched junction bases numbered 10, after V lost 2 bases and J lost 12 bases. Germline CDR1 LNHNV, CDR2 YYDKDF (reference sequence). There are 13 residues in the CDR3. CDR3 sequence reads: CATSRNLDRAPYF. In DNA, the CDR3 is TGTGCCACCAGCAGAAACTTAGACAGGGCTCCGTACTTC.

The chain employs TRBV7-6 and TRBJ1-2, with a tentative D call TRBD1 (6 bases). The ends were cut back, 2 bases at V and 7 bases at J, with 14 bases in the middle. Germline V CDR1 and CDR2: SGHVS, FNYEAQ. CDR3 length: 14 amino acids. CDR3 residues: CASSLRPGEGGYTF. The DNA for the CDR3 is TGTGCCAGCAGCTTAAGACCAGGGGAGGGTGGCTACACCTTC.

This rearrangement joins TRBV5-6 to TRBJ2-3; D call uncertain. The CDR3 extends over 11 amino acids. Germline V gene lookup returns CDR1 SGHDT and CDR2 YYEEEE. The V end was cut by 4 bases, the J end by 6 bases, with 6 bases between. CDR3 DNA sequence: TGTGCCAGCAGCCTCATGGATACGCAGTATTTT. It translates to CASSLMDTQYF.

The chain links TRBV14 to TRBJ2-5; 7 bases line up with TRBD1. The CDR3 loop spans 15 amino acids. With V trimmed by 5 bases and J by 3 bases, 9 bases remained unmatched. Germline V gives CDR1 SGHDN, CDR2 FVKESK. The chain's CDR3 is CASSTYRGAKETQYF. Written as DNA, the CDR3 is TGTGCCAGCAGCACCTACAGGGGCGCCAAAGAGACCCAGTACTTC.

This clone turned up a few times. This sequence joins TRBV5-4 and TRBJ2-2; the D gene is possibly TRBD1 (6 bases). V shed 4 bases and J shed 4 bases, with 11 bases lying between them. The CDR3 is 14 amino acids. CDR1 SGHNT and CDR2 YYREEE come from the germline V gene (reference sequence). The CDR3 is CASSALDSTGELFF. The DNA for the CDR3 is TGTGCCAGCAGCGCCTTGGACAGCACCGGGGAGCTGTTTTTT.

The chain couples TRBV15 to TRBJ1-5, with a tentative D call TRBD1 (5 bases). Germline CDR1 is LNHNV and CDR2 is YYDKDF (reference sequence). The CDR3 has 14 amino acids. V lost 1 base, J lost 5 bases, and 9 bases lay in between. The CDR3 nucleotides read TGTGCCACCAGCAGAGGGACAATTGATCAGCCCCAGCATTTT. Translation gives CATSRGTIDQPQHF. Drawing the rest from reference TRBV15 and TRBJ1-5, the complete variable domain is DAMVIQNPRYQVTQFGKPVTLSCSQTLNHNVMYWYQQKSSQAPKLLFHYYDKDFNNEADTPDNFQSRRPNTSFCFLDIRSPGLGDTAMYLCATSRGTIDQPQHFGDGTRLSIL.

This chain links TRBV19 with TRBJ1-1; the D gene is possibly TRBD1 (6 bases). The V gene's germline CDR1 is LNHDA and CDR2 SQIVND (reference sequence). V was shortened by 7 bases and J by 1 base, with 13 bases between the two germline ends. The CDR3 covers 14 residues. The CDR3: CASIIGGPNTEAFF. For the CDR3, the DNA is TGTGCCAGTATAATCGGGGGGCCGAACACTGAAGCTTTCTTT.

In nucleotides, the CDR3 is TGTGCCAGTAGTTTAGCGGGACGGTCCTACTATGGCTACACCTTC. Translated, it gives CASSLAGRSYYGYTF. The chain uses TRBV19 and TRBJ1-2; D is possibly TRBD1 (5 bases). This CDR3 comprises 15 residues. Germline values: CDR1 LNHDA, CDR2 SQIVND (reference sequence). Trimming pared 5 bases from V and 3 bases from J, leaving 16 bases between.

The genes are TRBV19 and TRBJ1-4; D uncertain. The germline V gene has CDR1 LNHDA and CDR2 SQIVND (reference sequence). The CDR3 consists of 14 residues. V was shortened by 6 bases and J by 0 bases, with 8 bases between the two germline ends. The CDR3, as DNA: TGTGCCAGTAGGAAGCCCGCAACTAATGAAAAACTGTTTTTT. It yields the protein CASRKPATNEKLFF.

This clone was observed a single time. The CDR3 spells CASSGYSQGAQISAQHF. In nucleotides, the CDR3 is TGTGCCAGCAGTGGGTATAGTCAGGGGGCGCAGATTTCGGCCCAGCATTTT. The V gene is TRBV6-1, the J gene TRBJ1-5; 8 nucleotides align to TRBD1. In germline, CDR1 is MNHNS, CDR2 SASEGT. CDR3 length: 17 residues. J was trimmed by 11 bases and V by 4 bases; bases with no gene match: 19.

The chain couples TRBV7-2 to TRBJ2-7; 8 bases are a match to TRBD1. The ends lost 6 bases at V and 3 bases at J; junction bases unmatched: 7. Looked up from germline, CDR1 is SGHTA and CDR2 is FQGNSA. The CDR3 has 14 residues. The CDR3, as DNA: TGTGCCAGCAGTTTATACGGGACAGGCTACGAGCAGTACTTC. Translated, it gives CASSLYGTGYEQYF. Variable domain in full (rest from reference TRBV7-2 and TRBJ2-7): GAGVSQSPSNKVTEKGKDVELRCDPISGHTALYWYRQSLGQGLEFLIYFQGNSAPDKSGLPSDRFSAERTGGSVSTLTIQRTQQEDSAVYLCASSLYGTGYEQYFGPGTRLTVT.

In this sample, this clone turned up a few times. This chain connects TRBV29-1 to TRBJ1-1; 7 nucleotides line up with TRBD1. V shed 3 bases, J shed 5 bases, and the junction held 9 bases outside the gene matches. The CDR3 is 14 amino acids. CDR1 is SQVTM and CDR2 is ANQGSEA in the germline V gene. CDR3 sequence: CSVDSGRGRTEAFF. The CDR3 nucleotides are TGCAGCGTTGATTCGGGGAGGGGGCGAACTGAAGCTTTCTTT.

This clone was counted once. This chain uses TRBV25-1 with TRBJ1-2; D ambiguous. Germline assignment: CDR1 MGHDK and CDR2 SYGVNS. V was trimmed by 2 bases and J by 6 bases, leaving 16 bases between them. This CDR3 spans 15 amino acids. This chain's CDR3 is CASSEGGTLRDGYTF. The CDR3 nucleotides read TGTGCCAGCAGTGAAGGAGGCACCCTAAGGGATGGCTACACCTTC.

The chain employs TRBV7-2 and TRBJ2-6; no reliable D call. V gave up 2 bases and J gave up 4 bases, with 9 bases separating them. From germline, CDR1 is SGHTA and CDR2 FQGNSA. The CDR3 contains 15 residues. Here the CDR3 DNA reads TGTGCCAGCAGCTTAACGCTAGGCGGGGCCAACGTCCTGACTTTC. It translates to CASSLTLGGANVLTF.

This clone was observed a few times. The chain has TRBV2 and TRBJ1-6; D call uncertain. The CDR3 runs 13 residues. V was shortened by 5 bases and J by 5 bases, with 7 bases between the two germline ends. CDR1 and CDR2 (germline): SNHLY, FYNNEI. CDR3 sequence reads: CASSNQDNSPLHF. The CDR3 nucleotides read TGTGCCAGCAGTAACCAGGATAATTCACCCCTCCACTTT.

The chain carries TRBV15 and TRBJ1-3; D ambiguous. The V end lost 5 bases, the J end lost 0 bases, and 5 bases lay between the germline ends. CDR3 length: 13 amino acids. Germline loops: CDR1 LNHNV, CDR2 YYDKDF (reference sequence). The DNA for the CDR3 is TGTGCCACCAGCCCCCCCTCTGGAAACACCATATATTTT. Its protein product is CATSPPSGNTIYF. The whole variable domain, filled in from reference TRBV15 and TRBJ1-3, reads DAMVIQNPRYQVTQFGKPVTLSCSQTLNHNVMYWYQQKSSQAPKLLFHYYDKDFNNEADTPDNFQSRRPNTSFCFLDIRSPGLGDTAMYLCATSPPSGNTIYFGEGSWLTVV.

CDR3 nucleotides: TGTGCCAGCAGCCAAGCAGGGCGCTCCTATAATTCACCCCTCCACTTT. It yields the protein CASSQAGRSYNSPLHF. This sequence joins TRBV14 and TRBJ1-6; TRBD1 is a possible D gene (5 bases). The CDR3 contains 16 residues. The ends were cut back, 1 base at V and 0 bases at J, with 7 bases in the middle. From germline, CDR1 is SGHDN and CDR2 FVKESK.

The chain employs TRBV5-8 and TRBJ1-4; no definite D call. The V end was cut by 1 base, the J end by 8 bases, with 9 bases between. This CDR3 region has 13 residues. Germline V gene data show CDR1 as SGHTS and CDR2 as YDEGEE. The CDR3 is CASSLSGEEKLFF. CDR3 bases: TGTGCCAGCAGCTTGTCCGGGGAGGAAAAACTGTTTTTT.

V and J are TRBV4-2 and TRBJ2-5; 9 positions agree with TRBD2. This CDR3 is 20 amino acids long. J gave up 0 bases and V 0 bases, and 14 bases lay outside the gene matches. CDR1 LGHNA and CDR2 YNFKEQ come from the germline V gene. The CDR3, as DNA: TGTGCCAGCAGCCAAGATCTATTCAGCGGGGGGCAATTAAACCAAGAGACCCAGTACTTC. Amino acids: CASSQDLFSGGQLNQETQYF.

V is TRBV28 and J is TRBJ2-7; a possible D gene is TRBD1 (5 bases). Deletions cut 6 bases from V and 0 bases from J, with 18 bases between. Germline V CDR1 and CDR2: MDHEN, SYDVKM. The CDR3 length is 16 residues. The CDR3 DNA reads as TGTGCCAGCAGGCGACCAACAGGTTCCCTCTCCTACGAGCAGTACTTC. Amino acids: CASRRPTGSLSYEQYF.

The V call is TRBV18, the J call TRBJ1-1; D perhaps matches TRBD1 (6 bases). The CDR3 totals 16 residues. The germline CDR1 and CDR2 sequences are KGHSH and LQKENI. Trimming removed 2 bases at V and 1 base at J, with 14 bases between. CDR3 protein: CASSPEGGYENTEAFF. The CDR3 DNA follows: TGTGCCAGCTCACCAGAGGGGGGGTATGAGAACACTGAAGCTTTCTTT. The complete variable domain, with remaining parts taken from reference TRBV18 and TRBJ1-1, reads NAGVMQNPRHLVRRRGQEARLRCSPMKGHSHVYWYRQLPEEGLKFMVYLQKENIIDESGMPKERFSAEFPKEGPSILRIQQVVRGDSAAYFCASSPEGGYENTEAFFGQGTRLTVV.

This chain links TRBV9 with TRBJ2-2, with unresolved D. Looked up from germline, CDR1 is SGDLS and CDR2 is YYNGEE. The CDR3 totals 14 residues. With 7 bases removed from V and 1 base from J, the gap between germline ends came to 11 bases. The DNA of the CDR3 is TGTGCCAGCTCGCTGAGACTGAACACCGGGGAGCTGTTTTTT. This codes for CASSLRLNTGELFF.

V usage is TRBV9 and J usage is TRBJ1-1; the match to TRBD1 covers 8 bases. Germline V gene sequence: CDR1 SGDLS, CDR2 YYNGEE. The CDR3 sequence is 16 residues long. The junction had 7 bases not matched to a gene; V was cut back by 2 bases and J by 1 base. CDR3 residues: CASSVGTGTGNTEAFF. The CDR3, as DNA: TGTGCCAGCAGCGTCGGAACCGGGACAGGGAACACTGAAGCTTTCTTT.